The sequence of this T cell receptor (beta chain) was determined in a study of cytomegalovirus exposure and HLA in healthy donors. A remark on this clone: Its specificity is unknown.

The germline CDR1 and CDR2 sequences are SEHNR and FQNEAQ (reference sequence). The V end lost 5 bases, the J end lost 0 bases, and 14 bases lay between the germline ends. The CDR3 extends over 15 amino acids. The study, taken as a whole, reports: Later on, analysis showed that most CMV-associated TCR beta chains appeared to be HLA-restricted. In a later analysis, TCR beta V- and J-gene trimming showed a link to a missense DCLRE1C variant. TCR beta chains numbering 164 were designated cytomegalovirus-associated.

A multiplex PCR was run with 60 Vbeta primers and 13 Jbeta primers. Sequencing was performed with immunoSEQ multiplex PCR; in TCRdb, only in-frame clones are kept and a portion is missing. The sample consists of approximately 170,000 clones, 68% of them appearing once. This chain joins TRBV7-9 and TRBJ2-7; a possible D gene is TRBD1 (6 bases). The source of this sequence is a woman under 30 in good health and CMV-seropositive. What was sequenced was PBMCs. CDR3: CASSPGTPSSYEQYF. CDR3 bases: TGTGCCAGCAGCCCAGGGACACCCAGCTCCTACGAGCAGTACTTC.